The next 21 T cell receptor beta chains were all read from a single sample in a study of identical twins. TCRdb passed the 5' RACE reads through MiXCR, listing each CDR3 protein once. Of around 490,000 distinct CDR3 sequences in the sample, about 15% are singletons; the top ten hold about 0.4%. The same sample was also studied in work on yellow fever vaccine responses in identical twins.

Sequences were obtained from CD4+ T cells sorted from blood. The receptors originated from a woman aged 18-29 years in good health.

The V and J genes are TRBV4-1 and TRBJ2-7, with D possibly TRBD1 on 5 matching bases. Deletions cut 4 bases from V and 1 base from J, with 17 bases between. The CDR3 consists of 16 residues. Looked up from germline, CDR1 is MGHRA and CDR2 is YSYEKL. This CDR3 reads CASSPVGLVTSYEQYF. The DNA of the CDR3 is TGCGCCAGCAGCCCAGTGGGGCTAGTTACTTCCTACGAGCAGTACTTC.

The chain couples TRBV7-2 to TRBJ1-2, with 8 bases identical to TRBD1. CDR3 length: 16 residues. Germline lookup yields CDR1 SGHTA and CDR2 FQGNSA. The ends lost 5 bases at V and 7 bases at J; junction bases unmatched: 15. The CDR3 reads CASSTANPGQGGGYTF. CDR3 in DNA: TGTGCCAGCAGCACCGCTAACCCCGGACAGGGAGGTGGCTACACCTTC.

This chain links TRBV7-9 with TRBJ2-3; a weak D match, TRBD2 (5 bases). V dropped 2 bases and J dropped 1 base, with 10 bases sitting between them. The CDR3 contains 15 residues. Germline values: CDR1 SEHNR, CDR2 FQNEAQ (reference sequence). The CDR3 nucleotides are TGTGCCAGCAGCTTACCCGGGGTGGGCACAGATACGCAGTATTTT. Encoded protein: CASSLPGVGTDTQYF.

This clonotype was seen a handful of times. The chain couples TRBV5-1 to TRBJ2-3; D call uncertain. This CDR3 has 16 residues. CDR1 SGHRS and CDR2 YFSETQ come from the germline V gene. V was clipped by 3 bases and J by 1 base, with 15 bases between them. In DNA form, the CDR3 reads TGCGCCAGCAGCTCATCCCTGACACGGGGCACAGATACGCAGTATTTT. Translated: CASSSSLTRGTDTQYF.

The chain carries TRBV19 and TRBJ2-3; 7 bases agree with TRBD1. Per germline, CDR1 LNHDA and CDR2 SQIVND (reference sequence). The V segment lost 1 base and the J segment 2 bases; nucleotides outside the gene matches: 9. The length of the CDR3 is 17 residues. CDR3: CASSIGLTGWNTDTQYF. CDR3 in DNA: TGTGCCAGTAGTATAGGGTTGACAGGGTGGAACACAGATACGCAGTATTTT.

This chain joins TRBV2 and TRBJ2-7, with 12 bases fitting TRBD2. CDR1 and CDR2 from the germline V gene are SNHLY and FYNNEI. V lost 7 bases to trimming and J lost 4 bases; unmatched junction nucleotides: 8. The CDR3 loop spans 15 amino acids. CDR3 region: CASTSQTSGSYEQYF. The DNA of the CDR3 is TGTGCCAGCACCTCCCAGACTAGCGGGAGTTACGAGCAGTACTTC.

This clonotype was counted only a few times. J is TRBJ2-2 and V is TRBV27; D remains unclear. The CDR3 totals 13 residues. Trimming removed 6 bases from V and 8 bases from J, with 13 bases in between. CDR1 MNHEY and CDR2 SMNVEV come from the germline V gene (reference sequence). The CDR3 DNA is TGTGCCAGCAGACCGACCCGGTATGGGGAGCTGTTTTTT. It yields the protein CASRPTRYGELFF.

This chain links TRBV5-1 with TRBJ1-6; possible D gene TRBD1, 6 bases. Germline CDR1 reads SGHRS; CDR2 reads YFSETQ. V shed 4 bases and J shed 9 bases, with 17 bases lying between them. CDR3 size: 15 residues. The CDR3 reads CASSVTGTSISPLHF. The CDR3, as DNA: TGCGCCAGCAGCGTAACCGGGACATCCATTTCACCCCTCCACTTT.

This clonotype was found a few times. This chain joins TRBV7-6 and TRBJ1-1; D remains unclear. Trimming took 1 base from V and 3 from J, leaving 6 bases between them. CDR1 SGHVS and CDR2 FNYEAQ come from the germline V gene. The CDR3 spans 13 residues. The CDR3 DNA follows: TGTGCCAGCAGCTTAGATAGTTACACTGAAGCTTTCTTT. Protein: CASSLDSYTEAFF.

The chain joins TRBV15 to TRBJ2-2, with TRBD2 matching over 8 bases. CDR3 length: 18 residues. The germline gives CDR1 LNHNV, CDR2 YYDKDF (reference sequence). The V segment lost 5 bases and the J segment 1 base; nucleotides outside the gene matches: 12. The CDR3 DNA is TGTGCCACCAGCCCGGGCGGGGGGACTAGTCTGAACACCGGGGAGCTGTTTTTT. Amino acid sequence: CATSPGGGTSLNTGELFF.

This clonotype was detected a few times. The chain links TRBV14 to TRBJ2-7; 8 bases are a match to TRBD1. Germline CDR1 is SGHDN and CDR2 is FVKESK. The CDR3 is 15 amino acids. Trimming at V came to 2 bases and at J to 3 bases, leaving 6 bases not matched to a gene. The CDR3 here is CASSQFLTGGYEQYF. The CDR3 coding sequence is TGTGCCAGCAGCCAATTCCTTACAGGGGGCTACGAGCAGTACTTC.

This clonotype has more than one count but fewer than ten. The V call is TRBV5-1, the J call TRBJ1-4, with D uncertain. V was cut by 7 bases and J by 3 bases, with 19 bases left in between. Looked up from germline, CDR1 is SGHRS and CDR2 is YFSETQ. The CDR3 sequence is 16 residues long. The CDR3 spells CASASGVQVANEKLFF. The CDR3 DNA sequence: TGCGCCAGCGCCAGCGGGGTGCAAGTCGCTAATGAAAAACTGTTTTTT.

This clonotype has only a few counts. This sequence joins TRBV3-1 and TRBJ2-3, with D possibly matching TRBD2 (5 bases). Germline CDR1 and CDR2: LGHDT and YNNKEL (reference sequence). The CDR3 is 13 amino acids. V lost 2 bases, J lost 5 bases, and 8 bases lay in between. In nucleotides, the CDR3 is TGTGCCAGCAGCCAAAGAGGGAGAGATACGCAGTATTTT. Its translation is CASSQRGRDTQYF.

This clonotype was found a few times. This chain connects TRBV27 to TRBJ2-1; tentative D call: TRBD1 (5 bases). V was cut by 8 bases and J by 8 bases, with 22 bases left in between. The CDR3 loop spans 15 amino acids. The germline V gene has CDR1 MNHEY and CDR2 SMNVEV (reference sequence). The CDR3 sequence is CASSRSWGGEDEQFF. As DNA, the CDR3 is TGTGCCAGCTCTCGAAGTTGGGGCGGTGAGGATGAGCAGTTCTTC.

The chain carries TRBV20-1 and TRBJ2-1; a weak D match, TRBD2 (5 bases). The length of the CDR3 is 14 residues. Trimming removed 3 bases at V and 4 bases at J, with 13 bases between. In germline, CDR1 is DFQATT, CDR2 SNEGSKA (reference sequence). Here the CDR3 DNA reads TGCAGTGCTAGGGGGAGAGAGCAATACAATGAGCAGTTCTTC. It yields the protein CSARGREQYNEQFF.

This chain connects TRBV12-3 or TRBV12-4 to TRBJ2-1; 8 positions agree with TRBD1. The CDR3 covers 19 residues. Trimming removed 6 bases from V and 0 bases from J; junction bases left unmatched: 16. As DNA, the CDR3 is TGTGCCAGCAGGGCCGGGACAGGTTTTCCCCTTAGCTCCTACAATGAGCAGTTCTTC. Amino acid sequence: CASRAGTGFPLSSYNEQFF.

The rearrangement uses TRBV18 and TRBJ1-1; D might be TRBD1 (6 bases). The ends were cut back, 3 bases at V and 0 bases at J, with 17 bases in the middle. The CDR3 sequence is 17 residues long. Germline CDR1 reads KGHSH; CDR2 reads LQKENI. In DNA form, the CDR3 reads TGTGCCAGCTCACCGCGGGGGCAGATCGTGATGAACACTGAAGCTTTCTTT. It yields the protein CASSPRGQIVMNTEAFF.

Comments on this clonotype: A read error may produce the germline difference seen at one junction end. The chain recombines TRBV20-1 with TRBJ2-5; possibly TRBD2 for D (7 bases). The CDR3 runs to 15 residues. Looked up from germline, CDR1 is DFQATT and CDR2 is SNEGSKA (reference sequence). In DNA, the CDR3 is TGCTGTGCTAGACGGGGGGCCCAGTACCAAGAGACCCAGTACTTC. Its translation: CCARRGAQYQETQYF.

The chain couples TRBV2 to TRBJ2-7; TRBD1 matches 8 bases. CDR1 and CDR2 from the germline V gene are SNHLY and FYNNEI. This CDR3 contains 17 residues. V was pared by 7 bases and J by 3 bases, with 17 bases of the junction left unmatched. CDR3: CASTERMQGAVIYEQYV. CDR3 bases: TGTGCCAGCACAGAAAGGATGCAGGGGGCGGTAATCTACGAGCAGTACGTC.

The rearrangement links TRBV11-2 to TRBJ2-7; D is perhaps TRBD2 (6 bases). V shed 5 bases and J shed 3 bases, with 11 bases lying between them. CDR3 length: 13 amino acids. Germline V gene data show CDR1 as SGHAT and CDR2 as FQNNGV. CDR3 sequence: CASSPVGGYEQYV. The DNA for the CDR3 is TGTGCCAGCAGCCCGGTGGGAGGCTACGAGCAGTACGTC.

This clonotype was observed a few times. The chain recombines TRBV24-1 with TRBJ2-2, with D maybe TRBD1 (6 bases). The V and J ends lost 7 bases and 1 base respectively, with 9 bases between them. Per germline, CDR1 KGHDR and CDR2 SFDVKD. CDR3 length equals 14 residues. For the CDR3, the DNA is TGTGCCACCAGACCGGGACAGAACACCGGGGAGCTGTTTTTT. Encoded protein: CATRPGQNTGELFF.